The 14 T cell receptor beta chains given below trace back to one sample, sequenced in a study of OX40 agonist ivuxolimab in advanced cancers. Clones were read by immunoSEQ multiplex PCR, and TCRdb kept only the in-frame ones, dropping some. The data contain tens of thousands of clones, less than 95% of them singletons. Sequenced material: CD4+ or CD8+ T cells sorted from blood, taken in a trial of the OX40 agonist ivuxolimab. The receptors originated from an adult with an advanced solid tumor such as melanoma, head and neck, liver or kidney cancer.

The CDR3 loop is CASSVEATVSYNEQFF. The CDR3 coding sequence is TGTGCCAGCAGCGTAGAGGCGACAGTCTCCTACAATGAGCAGTTCTTC. The V call is TRBV9, the J call TRBJ2-1, with D possibly TRBD1 on 5 matching bases. Germline loops: CDR1 SGDLS, CDR2 YYNGEE. The CDR3 has 16 amino acids. Trimming took off 0 bases at V and 0 bases at J, with 10 bases between the two ends.

The V and J genes are TRBV28 and TRBJ2-7, with D possibly matching TRBD1 (6 bases). CDR3 length: 13 residues. V was shortened by 5 bases and J by 5 bases, with 13 bases between the two germline ends. Germline assignment: CDR1 MDHEN and CDR2 SYDVKM. CDR3 region: CASSTGIVDEQYF. Written as DNA, the CDR3 is TGTGCCAGCAGTACAGGGATAGTGGACGAGCAGTACTTC.

This clone has just a few counts. The rearrangement uses TRBV6-1 and TRBJ1-2, with D unclear. CDR3 length: 13 amino acids. The germline V and J ends were trimmed by 5 bases and 7 bases, with 14 bases remaining between them. The germline CDR1 and CDR2 sequences are MNHNS and SASEGT. The CDR3 DNA sequence: TGTGCCAGCAGTACCGGGAATCGTGCTGGCTACACCTTC. Its protein product is CASSTGNRAGYTF.

The CDR3 spells CASSLLGGNEQFF. The CDR3 DNA is TGTGCCAGCAGTTTATTAGGGGGCAATGAGCAGTTCTTC. The chain couples TRBV27 to TRBJ2-1; a possible D gene is TRBD1 (6 bases). The CDR3 extends over 13 amino acids. Germline V gene data show CDR1 as MNHEY and CDR2 as SMNVEV (reference sequence). V lost 1 base to trimming and J lost 6 bases, with 7 bases between them.

The chain joins TRBV27 to TRBJ2-1; unclear D gene. The CDR3 spans 13 residues. V dropped 3 bases and J dropped 6 bases, with 9 bases sitting between them. CDR1 MNHEY and CDR2 SMNVEV come from the germline V gene (reference sequence). The CDR3 sequence is CASSFRYSNEQFF. CDR3 DNA sequence: TGTGCCAGCAGTTTCCGTTACAGCAATGAGCAGTTCTTC.

The V gene is TRBV6-5, the J gene TRBJ2-1; D may be TRBD2 (5 bases). This CDR3 has 16 residues. The V gene lost 2 bases and the J gene lost 0 bases, with 11 bases spanning the gap. In germline, CDR1 is MNHEY, CDR2 SVGAGI. CDR3 in DNA: TGTGCCAGCAGTTACAGAGCGGAGTCCTCCTACAATGAGCAGTTCTTC. As protein: CASSYRAESSYNEQFF.

The chain employs TRBV7-2 and TRBJ2-3; 9 bases match TRBD1. CDR3 size: 14 residues. Trimming at V came to 4 bases and at J to 7 bases, leaving 6 bases not matched to a gene. Germline V gene data show CDR1 as SGHTA and CDR2 as FQGNSA. The chain's CDR3 is CASSSGQGFYTQYF. DNA of the CDR3: TGTGCCAGCAGCTCTGGACAGGGGTTTTATACGCAGTATTTT.

The V and J genes are TRBV7-2 and TRBJ2-7; the D is unclear. The germline gives CDR1 SGHTA, CDR2 FQGNSA. V lost 1 base to trimming and J lost 6 bases, with 7 bases between them. The CDR3 length is 12 residues. The CDR3 here is CASSLGSIEQYF. The CDR3 DNA reads TGTGCCAGCAGCTTAGGGTCCATCGAGCAGTACTTC.

This chain links TRBV20-1 with TRBJ2-1; 7 nucleotides line up with TRBD1. Trimming took 6 bases from V and 8 from J; bases not matched to a gene: 4. The CDR3 totals 11 residues. Germline values: CDR1 DFQATT, CDR2 SNEGSKA (reference sequence). The CDR3 here is CSASQGDEQFF. The CDR3 DNA follows: TGCAGTGCGTCTCAGGGGGATGAGCAGTTCTTC.

The chain joins TRBV28 to TRBJ2-5; a weak D match, TRBD2 (7 bases). CDR1 and CDR2 (germline): MDHEN, SYDVKM. The length of the CDR3 is 15 residues. Deletions cut 6 bases from V and 5 bases from J, with 19 bases between. Here the CDR3 DNA reads TGTGCCAGCAGCCCAGCGTTCGAGGGGGGGGAGACCCAGTACTTC. Translation gives CASSPAFEGGETQYF.

The chain joins TRBV5-1 to TRBJ2-3, with D uncertain. CDR3 size: 17 residues. Looked up from germline, CDR1 is SGHRS and CDR2 is YFSETQ. Trimming cost V 0 bases and J 4 bases, with 18 bases left between them. Here the CDR3 reads CASSLEARHTIPDTQYF. The CDR3 DNA sequence: TGCGCCAGCAGCTTGGAGGCGCGACACACTATCCCAGATACGCAGTATTTT.

This chain joins TRBV30 and TRBJ1-4; D ambiguous. This CDR3 has 17 amino acids. Germline CDR1 is GTSNPN and CDR2 is SVGIG (reference sequence). V shed 0 bases and J shed 4 bases, with 18 bases lying between them. The chain's CDR3 is CAWSVGPVRDFNEKLFF. For the CDR3, the DNA is TGTGCCTGGAGTGTAGGCCCGGTACGCGATTTTAATGAAAAACTGTTTTTT.

The chain combines TRBV7-9 with TRBJ2-7; D is possibly TRBD1 or TRBD2 (5 bases each). From germline, CDR1 is SEHNR and CDR2 FQNEAQ (reference sequence). The CDR3 spans 13 residues. The V and J ends lost 8 bases and 4 bases respectively, with 15 bases between them. Here the CDR3 DNA reads TGTGCCAGCGCTAGAAGGGACGGATACGAGCAGTACTTC. Its translation is CASARRDGYEQYF.

CDR3 bases: TGTGCCAGCAGCCGAGCAGGGTCCAATGAGCAGTTCTTC. As protein: CASSRAGSNEQFF. The chain combines TRBV7-6 with TRBJ2-1, with D perhaps matching TRBD1 (5 bases). V dropped 5 bases and J dropped 6 bases, with 11 bases sitting between them. The CDR3 extends over 13 amino acids. Germline CDR1 is SGHVS and CDR2 is FNYEAQ.